This T cell receptor (beta chain) was found in a study of CD8+CD57+ T cells in acquired aplastic anemia. Germline V gives CDR1 SGHTA, CDR2 FQGTGA. Trimming shortened V by 3 bases and J by 2 bases, and 13 bases separated the two germline ends. The CDR3 has 15 residues. For sequencing, patients were chosen who had shown expansion of CD8+CD57+ cells by flow cytometry. Everyone among the patients had severe acquired aplastic anemia. Notes on this clonotype: Its antigen is currently unknown.

Study observations and caveats: For CD8+ Simpson's diversity, patients and controls showed no significant difference.

TCR beta VDJ and CDR3 profiling used genomic DNA as template. In TCRdb, the reads were re-called with MiXCR into one record per CDR3 protein. The data show roughly 220,000 distinct CDR3 sequences, about 62% seen once. Sequencing input: sorted CD4+, CD8+, or CD8+CD57+ T cells (not recorded which) from PBMCs. This chain connects TRBV7-3 to TRBJ1-2, with no clear D. The source is a human donor with aplastic anemia. The CDR3 spells CASSLVRNTNYGYTF. In nucleotides, the CDR3 is TGTGCCAGCAGCTTGGTTCGGAACACCAACTATGGCTACACCTTC.